Following are 24 T cell receptor beta chains from one sample sequenced in a study of ipilimumab plus nivolumab after autologous stem cell transplantation. TCRdb keeps only in-frame clones here, not all; method: immunoSEQ multiplex PCR. The table includes 15,000 to 20,000 clones, approximately 71% detected once. The sequencing here drew on PBMCs, taken in a trial of ipilimumab plus nivolumab as post-transplant consolidation. These receptors all stem from a male donor with diffuse large B-cell lymphoma.

Sample share makes this clone medium-sized. This rearrangement joins TRBV5-1 to TRBJ2-3, with 8 bases fitting TRBD1. CDR1 is SGHRS and CDR2 is YFSETQ in the germline V gene. There are 14 residues in the CDR3. V shed 4 bases, J shed 2 bases, and the junction held 3 bases outside the gene matches. In nucleotides, the CDR3 is TGCGCCAGCAGCGCGGGACAGGTCACAGATACGCAGTATTTT. Translating gives CASSAGQVTDTQYF.

V and J are TRBV19 and TRBJ1-4; D uncertain. Germline V CDR1 and CDR2: LNHDA, SQIVND (reference sequence). The V end lost 5 bases, the J end lost 6 bases, and 10 bases lay between the germline ends. The CDR3 is 13 amino acids. CDR3 protein: CASSSVYHEKLFF. CDR3 DNA sequence: TGTGCCAGTAGTTCGGTTTACCATGAAAAACTGTTTTTT. The full variable domain, in which reference TRBV19 and TRBJ1-4 provide the parts outside the CDR3, is DGGITQSPKYLFRKEGQNVTLSCEQNLNHDAMYWYRQDPGQGLRLIYYSQIVNDFQKGDIAEGYSVSREKKESFPLTVTSAQKNPTAFYLCASSSVYHEKLFFGSGTQLSVL.

The chain combines TRBV7-8 with TRBJ2-3, with TRBD1 matching over 8 bases. This CDR3 is built from 16 residues. The junction had 7 bases not matched to a gene; V was cut back by 5 bases and J by 0 bases. Germline CDR1 reads SGHVS; CDR2 reads FQNEAQ. The CDR3 loop is CASSPPQGASTDTQYF. CDR3 coding DNA: TGTGCCAGCAGCCCGCCTCAGGGGGCTAGCACAGATACGCAGTATTTT.

The chain links TRBV19 to TRBJ2-2, with 11 bases fitting TRBD1. The CDR3 runs to 16 residues. V dropped 3 bases and J dropped 6; count of bases not matched to a gene: 6. Germline values: CDR1 LNHDA, CDR2 SQIVND (reference sequence). The CDR3 region is CASSIRRDRGSGELFF. CDR3 DNA sequence: TGTGCCAGTAGTATCCGAAGGGACAGGGGGTCCGGGGAGCTGTTTTTT. The full variable domain, rest sourced from reference TRBV19 and TRBJ2-2, is DGGITQSPKYLFRKEGQNVTLSCEQNLNHDAMYWYRQDPGQGLRLIYYSQIVNDFQKGDIAEGYSVSREKKESFPLTVTSAQKNPTAFYLCASSIRRDRGSGELFFGEGSRLTVL.

The rearrangement links TRBV7-3 to TRBJ2-7; D is uncertain. The CDR3 is 11 residues long. Germline assignment: CDR1 SGHTA and CDR2 FQGTGA. V shed 1 base and J shed 7 bases, with 5 bases lying between them. Here the CDR3 DNA reads TGTGCCAGCAGCTTAAATCTAGAGCAGTACTTC. As protein: CASSLNLEQYF. Variable domain in full (rest from reference TRBV7-3 and TRBJ2-7): GAGVSQTPSNKVTEKGKYVELRCDPISGHTALYWYRQSLGQGPEFLIYFQGTGAADDSGLPNDRFFAVRPEGSVSTLKIQRTERGDSAVYLCASSLNLEQYFGPGTRLTVT.

The J gene is TRBJ1-4, the V gene TRBV7-6; 7 nucleotides match TRBD1. The length of the CDR3 is 15 residues. The germline CDR1 and CDR2 sequences are SGHVS and FNYEAQ. V was clipped by 0 bases and J by 8 bases; unmatched bases: 6. The CDR3 sequence is CASSLADRVGEKLFF. DNA for the CDR3: TGTGCCAGCAGCTTAGCCGACAGGGTAGGCGAAAAACTGTTTTTT.

This clone was counted a few times. The chain uses TRBV10-3 and TRBJ1-1; D is ambiguous. CDR1 is ENHRY, CDR2 SYGVKD, per germline. The CDR3 loop spans 13 amino acids. Trimming pared 6 bases from V and 0 bases from J, leaving 8 bases between. DNA of the CDR3: TGTGCCATCAGGGAAAACCTGAACACTGAAGCTTTCTTT. Protein product: CAIRENLNTEAFF.

This clone appeared many times. The genes are TRBV9 and TRBJ1-3; 7 bases line up with TRBD1. With V trimmed by 5 bases and J by 0 bases, 5 bases remained unmatched. Germline CDR1 is SGDLS and CDR2 is YYNGEE. This CDR3 is 15 amino acids long. The CDR3 sequence: CASSAQGGSGNTIYF. CDR3 coding DNA: TGTGCCAGCAGTGCCCAGGGGGGCTCTGGAAACACCATATATTTT.

The chain is built from TRBV28 and TRBJ2-3; D unclear. CDR1 and CDR2 (germline): MDHEN, SYDVKM. The CDR3 covers 15 residues. With 3 bases removed from V and 6 bases from J, the gap between germline ends came to 16 bases. DNA of the CDR3: TGTGCCAGCAGTTTCAATCCAGACCGGCGGGATACGCAGTATTTT. Translation: CASSFNPDRRDTQYF.

The CDR3 DNA sequence: TGCAGCGTTGAGGGTAGCGGGGATACGGAGACCCAGTACTTC. This encodes CSVEGSGDTETQYF. This sequence joins TRBV29-1 and TRBJ2-5, with TRBD2 matching over 8 bases. After removal of 3 bases from V and 5 bases from J, the junction contained 8 bases not matched to a gene. This CDR3 region has 14 residues. Looked up from germline, CDR1 is SQVTM and CDR2 is ANQGSEA.

This clone has more than one count but fewer than ten. This chain uses TRBV7-4 with TRBJ1-4; D unresolved. Germline assignment: CDR1 SGHVT and CDR2 SQSDAQ. This CDR3 has 15 residues. Trimming took 1 base from V and 0 from J, leaving 6 bases between them. The CDR3 sequence is CASSLGLSTNEKLFF. The CDR3 DNA follows: TGTGCCAGCAGCTTAGGCCTCTCAACTAATGAAAAACTGTTTTTT. Looking up the rest from reference TRBV7-4 and TRBJ1-4 gives the full variable domain: GAGVSQSPRYKVAKRGRDVALRCDSISGHVTLYWYRQTLGQGSEVLTYSQSDAQRDKSGRPSGRFSAERPERSVSTLKIQRTEQGDSAVYLCASSLGLSTNEKLFFGSGTQLSVL.

By its share, this clone is medium-sized. This could be a read error, since a much larger clone is one nucleotide away. The sample carries other DNA sequences with the same CDR3. The chain has TRBV9 and TRBJ2-6, with 9 bases aligning to TRBD2. CDR1 is SGDLS, CDR2 YYNGEE, per germline. The CDR3 spans 18 residues. The CDR3 sequence is CASSAGGQVNSGANVLTF. In nucleotides, the CDR3 is TGCGCCAGCAGCGCGGGGGGGCAGGTAAACTCTGGGGCCAACGTCCTGACTTTC.

The CDR3 here is CASSIPGGLNSNEQFF. The CDR3 DNA reads as TGTGCCAGTAGTATCCCCGGCGGACTAAACAGCAATGAGCAGTTCTTC. The chain couples TRBV19 to TRBJ2-1; D might be TRBD2 (6 bases). The CDR3 runs 16 residues. The V gene lost 3 bases and the J gene lost 6 bases, with 18 bases spanning the gap. Looked up from germline, CDR1 is LNHDA and CDR2 is SQIVND (reference sequence).

The chain couples TRBV7-9 to TRBJ1-4; 9 bases match TRBD1. Germline V gene data show CDR1 as SEHNR and CDR2 as FQNEAQ (reference sequence). V lost 5 bases, J lost 6 bases, and 7 bases stayed unmatched. This CDR3 is 15 amino acids long. CDR3 sequence reads: CASSPGQGRDEKLFF. As DNA, the CDR3 is TGTGCCAGCAGCCCAGGACAGGGGAGGGATGAAAAACTGTTTTTT.

This clone was detected a few times. The chain uses TRBV19 and TRBJ2-3; D gene ambiguous. V lost 4 bases to trimming and J lost 2 bases, with 7 bases between them. The V gene's germline CDR1 is LNHDA and CDR2 SQIVND (reference sequence). CDR3 size: 13 residues. Here the CDR3 reads CASSTDNTDTQYF. CDR3 nucleotide sequence: TGTGCCAGTAGTACAGATAACACAGATACGCAGTATTTT.

The V gene is TRBV11-3, the J gene TRBJ1-1; D unclear. The CDR3 extends over 13 amino acids. CDR1 is SGHNT and CDR2 is YENEEA in the germline V gene. V lost 0 bases, J lost 8 bases, and 10 bases lay in between. The CDR3 coding sequence is TGTGCCAGCAGCTTAGAGTTCGGTAGGGAAGCTTTCTTT. Translated, it gives CASSLEFGREAFF. The full variable domain, rest sourced from reference TRBV11-3 and TRBJ1-1, is EAGVVQSPRYKIIEKKQPVAFWCNPISGHNTLYWYLQNLGQGPELLIRYENEEAVDDSQLPKDRFSAERLKGVDSTLKIQPAELGDSAVYLCASSLEFGREAFFGQGTRLTVV.

This clone appeared a few times. The gene calls are TRBV7-9 and TRBJ2-7; the D gene is possibly TRBD2 (5 bases). Germline V gives CDR1 SEHNR, CDR2 FQNEAQ (reference sequence). Trimming removed 3 bases from V and 7 bases from J, with 19 bases in between. This CDR3 is built from 15 residues. CDR3 sequence (DNA): TGTGCCAGCAGCTTGGACTCCGACTCTCCCGAAGAGCAGTACTTC. This sequence encodes CASSLDSDSPEEQYF.

The chain combines TRBV5-1 with TRBJ2-2; D is undetermined. The germline CDR1 and CDR2 sequences are SGHRS and YFSETQ. This CDR3 comprises 14 residues. The ends were cut back, 2 bases at V and 5 bases at J, with 10 bases in the middle. The CDR3 is CASSLDSATGELFF. CDR3 coding DNA: TGCGCCAGCAGCTTAGATTCAGCTACCGGGGAGCTGTTTTTT.

This chain joins TRBV10-3 and TRBJ2-7; TRBD2 agrees at 10 bases. V shed 11 bases, J shed 5 bases, and the junction held 9 bases outside the gene matches. The CDR3 has 13 amino acids. Germline V gives CDR1 ENHRY, CDR2 SYGVKD. CDR3 residues: CAANTLAGDEQYF. DNA of the CDR3: TGTGCCGCCAATACCCTAGCGGGGGACGAGCAGTACTTC.

The V and J genes are TRBV19 and TRBJ1-3, with 7 bases identical to TRBD1. There are 14 residues in the CDR3. J was trimmed by 2 bases and V by 6 bases; bases with no gene match: 4. Germline V gene lookup returns CDR1 LNHDA and CDR2 SQIVND (reference sequence). CDR3 DNA: TGTGCCAGTAGCGCCGACAGGGCTGGAAACACCATATATTTT. This encodes CASSADRAGNTIYF. The full variable domain, its missing parts supplied by reference TRBV19 and TRBJ1-3, is DGGITQSPKYLFRKEGQNVTLSCEQNLNHDAMYWYRQDPGQGLRLIYYSQIVNDFQKGDIAEGYSVSREKKESFPLTVTSAQKNPTAFYLCASSADRAGNTIYFGEGSWLTVV.

This clone was seen many times. The J gene is TRBJ2-1, the V gene TRBV7-8; 8 bases map to TRBD2. CDR3 size: 18 residues. In germline, CDR1 is SGHVS, CDR2 FQNEAQ. The V segment lost 5 bases and the J segment 0 bases; nucleotides outside the gene matches: 12. The CDR3 is CASSPLAGTRSSYNEQFF. CDR3 sequence (DNA): TGTGCCAGCAGCCCGCTCGCCGGGACTAGGAGCTCCTACAATGAGCAGTTCTTC.

In this sample, this clone turned up once. V usage is TRBV7-6 and J usage is TRBJ2-1; 8 bases are shared with TRBD1. This CDR3 region has 15 residues. V lost 6 bases to trimming and J lost 8 bases; unmatched junction nucleotides: 12. The germline V gene has CDR1 SGHVS and CDR2 FNYEAQ. The CDR3 is CASSQSGQELHEQFF. For the CDR3, the DNA is TGTGCCAGCAGTCAATCGGGACAGGAGTTACATGAGCAGTTCTTC.

This chain uses TRBV5-4 with TRBJ2-5, with D unclear. V shed 7 bases and J shed 4 bases, with 14 bases lying between them. The CDR3 has 13 amino acids. The germline gives CDR1 SGHNT, CDR2 YYREEE (reference sequence). CDR3 region: CASLQPGRETQYF. CDR3 DNA: TGTGCCAGCCTCCAACCCGGTCGAGAGACCCAGTACTTC.

The CDR3 loop reads CAISVAGDGEQFF. Written as DNA, the CDR3 is TGTGCCATCAGTGTAGCGGGAGACGGTGAGCAGTTCTTC. This sequence joins TRBV10-3 and TRBJ2-1; 9 bases fit TRBD2. Germline V CDR1 and CDR2: ENHRY, SYGVKD. The J segment lost 9 bases and the V segment lost 4 bases, leaving 4 bases of the junction unmatched. This CDR3 has 13 amino acids.